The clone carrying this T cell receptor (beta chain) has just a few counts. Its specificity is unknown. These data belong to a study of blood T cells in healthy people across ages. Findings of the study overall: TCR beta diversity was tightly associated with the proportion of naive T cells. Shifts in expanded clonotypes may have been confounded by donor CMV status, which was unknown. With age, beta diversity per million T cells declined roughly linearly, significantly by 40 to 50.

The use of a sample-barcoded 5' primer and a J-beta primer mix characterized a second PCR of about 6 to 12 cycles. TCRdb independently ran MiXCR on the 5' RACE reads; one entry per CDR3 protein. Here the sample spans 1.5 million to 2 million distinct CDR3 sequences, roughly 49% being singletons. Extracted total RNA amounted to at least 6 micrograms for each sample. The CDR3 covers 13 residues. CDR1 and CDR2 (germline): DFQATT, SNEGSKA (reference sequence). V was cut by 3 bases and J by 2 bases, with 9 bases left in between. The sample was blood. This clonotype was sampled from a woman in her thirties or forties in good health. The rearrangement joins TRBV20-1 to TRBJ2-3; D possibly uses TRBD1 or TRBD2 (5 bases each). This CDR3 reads CSARRGPTDTQYF. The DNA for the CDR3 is TGCAGTGCTAGGAGGGGCCCCACAGATACGCAGTATTTT.